One TCR beta chain is described in this entry. Its antigen target is currently unknown. The sample holds no much larger clone one base away, and base qualities are not on file. CDR1 and CDR2, looked up from the germline V gene (reference sequence), are LNHNV and YYDKDF. The V end gives up 5 bases and the J end 5 bases, leaving 5 bases in the junction not matched to a gene. From cysteine to phenylalanine, the CDR3 is 13 amino acids long. Only CDR3 DNA is held: 39 bases, read in frame from base 1. These data come from a study of cytomegalovirus exposure and HLA in healthy donors (dated by TCRdb to about 2017). Broadly, across the study: In an earlier analysis of several hundred of the donors, 250 to 350 Gb of sequence data and just under 120 million unique TCR beta sequences from about 180 million T cells were reported. Roughly 320 gigabases of sequencing data and 70 million to 100 million unique TCR sequences made up an early release that covered nearly 650 HLA-typed donors. Among the roughly 400 genotyped donors, more than 70% belonged to the genetic ancestry cluster associated with self-reported Caucasian donors. The study aimed to test whether cataloging public T cell receptors could reveal signatures of past pathogen exposure. The study profiled the T cell repertoires of 500 to 800 subjects by immunosequencing and related them to cytomegalovirus serostatus. A separate validation cohort of 100 to 150 different subjects was used in addition to the 666-subject first cohort. To predict cytomegalovirus infection status, the study brought together high-throughput TCR immunosequencing, statistical association of individual TCRs with disease status, and machine learning. A later analysis re-examined previously published TCR beta repertoires from 610 or so donors and added high-resolution HLA genotyping to investigate patterns of TCR occurrence. The later analysis used no new phenotypic data to find candidate immune exposures, relying instead on TCR beta sequences and their occurrence across donors. To decide whether each TCR beta V gene segment behaved as functional or pseudogenic, an earlier analysis of 587 of the donors relied on high-throughput TCR beta sequencing. Donor age, sex, ethnicity and CMV serostatus were compiled alongside the repertoire data. Genome-wide SNP genotypes for about 65% of the 666 donors were used in a later genetic analysis, which treated that subset as a discovery cohort. Every repertoire in the discovery cohort had been generated on one and the same sequencing platform. HLA typing included class I and class II loci at four-digit resolution. Typing coverage differed by locus: A, B, C, DRB1 and DQB1 were typed in roughly 629-630 donors, DQA1 in 500 to 550, DPA1 in around 580, and DPB1 in approximately 450. Four to six DR-DQ haplotypes were handled as single units for association and clustering because linkage in the cohort was strong. On average, 235,054 unique TCR beta nucleotide sequences were sequenced per donor among some 420 genotyped donors of the cohort, with 15% to 20% of those sequences being non-productive. Broad study findings and their caveats: A further reported finding was that TCR beta sequences accurately predicted the HLA-A and HLA-B alleles for most subjects in the first cohort. A later analysis associated approximately 17,000 TCR beta sequences with specific HLA alleles at a false discovery rate of 0.05. In a later analysis, the rate of TCR association differed among HLA loci, with DRB1 alleles having the most associated TCRs and HLA-C alleles having the fewest. Only TCR beta chains were sequenced in this cohort, and the absence of alpha or paired-chain data limited detectable features. The classifier was reported to diagnose cytomegalovirus status with high specificity and sensitivity in both the original cohort and the validation cohort. According to a later analysis, parvovirus B19, influenza, CMV and Epstein-Barr virus appeared linked to several top co-occurrence clusters. Across donors, most TCR sequences were observed very rarely, whereas some public TCRs were present in many individuals. A few of the identified cytomegalovirus-associated TCR beta chains were confirmed in vitro to be specific for cytomegalovirus antigens. Because some donors lacked HLA typing at each locus, the association tests relied only on the typed subset. The earlier analysis of fewer than 750 of the donors excluded 15 to 20 rarely observed V segments, including chromosome 9 orphons, because counts were too low. In an earlier analysis of some 540 of the donors, most TCR beta V segments appeared in productive rearrangements about 90% or about 30% of the time, broadly matching IMGT annotations. Assigning TCR associations to individual alleles was difficult when HLA alleles, especially DR and DQ, strongly co-occurred. V-gene and J-gene trimming of TCR beta chains was associated with a missense DCLRE1C variant in a later genetic analysis, and the association was replicated in an independent cohort. Correlated functional status among segregating V segments might be attributable to linkage disequilibrium, but an unknown experimental factor could not be ruled out. The sequencing pipeline was judged likely to have produced a cluster of highly shared sequence variants as a technical artifact. A later analysis found that most CMV-associated TCR beta chains appeared HLA-restricted, with HLA associations seemingly driven largely by CMV exposure. A later genetic analysis reported fewer N-insertions in productive TCRs among donors in an Asian-associated ancestry cluster than the roughly 690-donor mean. The study gave a list of some 150 TCR beta chains associated with cytomegalovirus. The authors suggested that the approach could potentially be extended to other disease states and immunological phenotypes. The presence/absence analyses assumed that sequencing depth was roughly uniform across donors, and that assumption may not be true. In a later analysis, HLA-associated TCR beta chains were found to be more clonally expanded and to have lower generation probabilities than equally common non-associated chains. CMV serostatus was the only immune exposure information available for the cohort. Some IMGT-functional V segments, including TRBV6-2 and TRBV6-3, could not be distinguished by the 87-base-pair reads and were therefore excluded.

Library preparation employed the immunoSEQ multiplex PCR assay. A mixture of 60 forward primers for TCR Vbeta segments and 13 reverse primers for TCR Jbeta segments was used in the multiplex PCR. A multiplex PCR assay on genomic DNA amplified the CDR3 region of rearranged TCR beta genes. The Illumina HiSeq System was used to sequence the amplified TCR beta libraries as 87-base-pair reads. Per the source publication's procedure: A later analysis counted approximately 74 million unique TCR beta chains across the approximately 700 repertoires, and 9.5 million to 11 million of these chains were shared by at least two donors. Raw reads were error-corrected and collapsed into unique sequences with a nearest-neighbor algorithm that merged closely related sequences to remove PCR and sequencing errors. To assign V, D and J gene segments, CDR3 sequences were aligned to IMGT reference sequences. For a sequence to be retained, a match of at least six nucleotides was required to both a V gene segment and a J gene segment. Rearrangements were classified as productive when the CDR3 lacked stop codons and remained in frame with V and J, and all other rearrangements were classified as non-productive. CDR3 was defined by IMGT convention, running from the second conserved V-encoded cysteine to the conserved J-encoded phenylalanine. The earlier analysis of a few hundred of the donors excluded any sequence lacking an unambiguous match to a single V gene segment. In an earlier analysis of roughly 600 of the donors, a V segment was called functional when productive rearrangements were above 56.7%, and segregating when the standard deviation between donors exceeded 5%. A statistical classification framework was developed to diagnose cytomegalovirus status using the catalog of TCR beta chain sequences. In a later analysis, V and J genes were assigned by comparing TCR nucleotide sequences against IMGT/GENE-DB human TR gene sequences. Using the TCRdist pipeline, a later analysis assigned CDR3 sequences along with most-parsimonious VDJ recombination scenarios. In a later analysis, each TCR beta chain was defined by its CDR3 amino acid sequence together with its V-gene family, and reads without a unique V-gene family were excluded. A later analysis removed 500 to 650 highly shared, low-generation-probability nucleotide sequences to deal with suspected cross-contamination and a sequencing artifact. A later analysis calculated a clonal expansion index for each public chain from normalized within-repertoire ranks of inferred template counts. A later analysis computed generation probabilities with a VDJ recombination model fitted to out-of-frame rearrangements, and checked the results against IGoR. A later analysis scored TCR-TCR, TCR-HLA and TCR-CMV co-occurrence with hypergeometric tests, applying a repertoire-size bias correction to TCR pairs. In a later analysis, false discovery rates were estimated by permuting HLA or CMV assignments 20 times. A later analysis grouped co-occurring TCRs with DBSCAN, adding TCRdist sequence similarity when clustering within HLA-allele-positive subsets. Repertoires with fewer than 30,000 or more than 120,000 public chains were left out of co-occurrence clustering, as were five repertoires with anomalous nucleotide sharing. Not all clones reach the TCRdb copy of this immuneACCESS table, which keeps in-frame sequences only. Checked studies attribute under half of the gap to unresolved V genes and leave the rest unexplained. V and J calls and clone size come straight from that table; D and trimming were deduced from the DNA. The sample table lists about 98,000 clones, roughly 77% of them with a count of one. Roughly 1.5% of the sample goes to the ten largest clones.

The cohort was made up of around 720 healthy bone marrow donors. At the time of sampling, all cohort members were nominally healthy, though unrecorded immune exposures were likely present. The donor tested CMV seronegative and was one of the 352 seronegative cohort members. Each donor provided a peripheral blood sample, and peripheral blood mononuclear cells were used for TCR beta sequencing. Genomic DNA was extracted from the blood cell samples with the Qiagen DNeasy Blood Extraction Kit. This receptor chain uses TRBV15 and TRBJ2-5, with TRBD2 identical over 7 junction bases. The sequencing input was PBMCs. The receptor's source is a man aged 35-49 years in good health and CMV-seronegative. The DNA reads as follows: TGTGCCACCAGCTCGCGGGGGATTGAGACCCAGTACTTC. Translated, it reads CATSSRGIETQYF.